This TCR beta chain was identified during a study of blood T cell repertoires in COVID-19. Study in general: The study drew acute and convalescent COVID-19 samples from the United States, Italy and Spain.

In the study's own analysis: Quantification of nucleated cells was approximated via reference gene primer amplification. Assay used: immunoSEQ multiplex PCR; TCRdb lists only in-frame clones, some missing. The DNA gave D and trimming, while V, J and clone size come from that table. This table has about 180,000 clones, less than 85% appearing once. The germline V gene has CDR1 LGHDT and CDR2 YNNKEL (reference sequence). There are 20 residues in the CDR3. The V end lost 0 bases, the J end lost 2 bases, and 20 bases lay between the germline ends. This rearrangement joins TRBV3-1 (or the pseudogene TRBV3-2) to TRBJ2-6; D gene unclear. This TCR came from a human donor in a cohort sampled during active COVID-19. Sequences were obtained from peripheral blood. CDR3 coding DNA: TGTGCCAGCAGCCAAGATCATTACGTGAGGTCCTCTGCTGGGGCCAACGTCCTGACTTTC. This gives the protein CASSQDHYVRSSAGANVLTF.